These 30 T cell receptor beta chains came from one sample sequenced in a study of cytotoxic CD8 clonotypes in ibrutinib-treated CLL. Libraries were prepared by immunoSEQ multiplex PCR; TCRdb keeps only in-frame clonotypes and omits some of them. The table records about 140,000 clones, 77% of them present only once. Sequenced material: PBMCs, taken after 12 months of ibrutinib treatment. These receptor sequences come from a human donor with chronic lymphocytic leukemia.

This chain joins TRBV28 and TRBJ1-5; no clear D. The V end lost 6 bases, the J end lost 4 bases, and 13 bases lay between the germline ends. CDR3 size: 14 residues. From germline, CDR1 is MDHEN and CDR2 SYDVKM. CDR3 nucleotides: TGTGCCAGCAGCGATACCATTGCGAATCAGCCCCAGCATTTT. Its protein is CASSDTIANQPQHF.

This clone was counted once. The V and J genes are TRBV13 and TRBJ1-2; D ambiguous. This CDR3 is 13 amino acids long. The germline V and J ends were trimmed by 6 bases and 5 bases, with 13 bases remaining between them. Per the germline V gene, CDR1 is PRHDT and CDR2 is FYEKMQ (reference sequence). The CDR3, as DNA: TGTGCCAGCAGTGACTGGGATTGGTATGGCTACACCTTC. This gives the protein CASSDWDWYGYTF.

V is TRBV6-5 and J is TRBJ1-1; no clear D. The CDR3 has 13 amino acids. The germline V and J ends were trimmed by 6 bases and 2 bases, with 10 bases remaining between them. Germline assignment: CDR1 MNHEY and CDR2 SVGAGI. The CDR3 protein is CASRVNSNTEAFF. In DNA, the CDR3 is TGTGCCAGCAGGGTGAATAGTAACACTGAAGCTTTCTTT.

The V gene is TRBV28, the J gene TRBJ2-6, with D perhaps being TRBD1 or TRBD2 (5 bases each). The CDR3 extends over 16 amino acids. Trimming removed 7 bases from V and 0 bases from J, with 13 bases in between. CDR1 and CDR2 from the germline V gene are MDHEN and SYDVKM. The chain's CDR3 is CASKESGSSGANVLTF. CDR3 DNA: TGTGCCAGCAAGGAATCAGGGAGCTCTGGGGCCAACGTCCTGACTTTC.

About this clone: This CDR3 is also generated by other DNA sequences in the sample. This chain joins TRBV5-1 and TRBJ2-7, with D unresolved. The germline V gene has CDR1 SGHRS and CDR2 YFSETQ. CDR3 size: 14 residues. The germline V and J ends were trimmed by 0 bases and 0 bases, with 7 bases remaining between them. The CDR3 DNA follows: TGCGCCAGCAGCTTGGCTGGTAACTCCTACGAGCAGTACTTC. This codes for CASSLAGNSYEQYF. Filled out from reference TRBV5-1 and TRBJ2-7, the complete variable domain reads KAGVTQTPRYLIKTRGQQVTLSCSPISGHRSVSWYQQTPGQGLQFLFEYFSETQRNKGNFPGRFSGRQFSNSRSEMNVSTLELGDSALYLCASSLAGNSYEQYFGPGTRLTVT.

For the CDR3, the DNA is TGTGCCAGCCGCCGGTGGGGTCAGTCCTACGAGCAGTACTTC. Amino acid sequence: CASRRWGQSYEQYF. This chain uses TRBV28 with TRBJ2-7; D remains ambiguous. CDR1 is MDHEN and CDR2 is SYDVKM in the germline V gene. The V and J ends lost 8 bases and 1 base respectively, with 15 bases between them. The CDR3 loop spans 14 amino acids.

This clone was found once. The rearrangement uses TRBV10-3 and TRBJ1-1, with 7 bases aligning to TRBD1. The J segment lost 0 bases and the V segment lost 5 bases, leaving 6 bases of the junction unmatched. The CDR3 is 15 residues long. Germline CDR1 reads ENHRY; CDR2 reads SYGVKD. The DNA for the CDR3 is TGTGCCATCAGTAAAAAAGGGGGCGTGAACACTGAAGCTTTCTTT. It specifies CAISKKGGVNTEAFF.

This chain connects TRBV19 to TRBJ2-5; 8 bases agree with TRBD2. CDR1 is LNHDA, CDR2 SQIVND, per germline (reference sequence). V gave up 8 bases and J gave up 2 bases; unmatched junction bases: 4. The CDR3 extends over 13 amino acids. The CDR3 here is CASATSEQETQYF. Here the CDR3 DNA reads TGTGCCAGTGCGACTAGCGAGCAAGAGACCCAGTACTTC.

The V gene is TRBV30, the J gene TRBJ2-1; 11 nucleotides match TRBD1. The CDR3 sequence is 18 residues long. Trimming at V came to 3 bases and at J to 0 bases, leaving 10 bases not matched to a gene. The V gene's germline CDR1 is GTSNPN and CDR2 SVGIG (reference sequence). CDR3 sequence reads: CAWRGWTGGHNSYNEQFF. The CDR3 DNA is TGTGCCTGGAGGGGGTGGACAGGGGGCCACAACTCCTACAATGAGCAGTTCTTC.

The chain links TRBV21-1 to TRBJ2-2; TRBD2 is the table's D call and was not checked against the DNA. TRBV21-1 is a pseudogene locus. CDR3 length: 12 residues. CDR3 in amino acids: CASQRGTGELFF. In nucleotides, the CDR3 is TGTGCCAGCCAGCGGGGAACCGGGGAGCTGTTTTTT.

This clone was seen just once. The rearrangement joins TRBV10-3 to TRBJ2-5; 8 bases are a match to TRBD1. V was clipped by 6 bases and J by 5 bases; unmatched bases: 11. This CDR3 is built from 15 residues. Germline V gene data show CDR1 as ENHRY and CDR2 as SYGVKD. CDR3: CAISRGQGGSETQYF. CDR3 nucleotide sequence: TGTGCCATCAGCCGAGGACAGGGTGGGTCGGAGACCCAGTACTTC.

The V gene is TRBV2, the J gene TRBJ2-7; D is unresolved. V lost 4 bases, J lost 6 bases, and 7 bases lay in between. The length of the CDR3 is 11 residues. Germline V gives CDR1 SNHLY, CDR2 FYNNEI. CDR3 loop: CASSAIFEQYF. The DNA of the CDR3 is TGTGCCAGCAGTGCGATCTTCGAGCAGTACTTC.

The chain joins TRBV28 to TRBJ2-7, with D uncertain. Germline CDR1 and CDR2: MDHEN and SYDVKM. V was clipped by 6 bases and J by 6 bases, with 12 bases between them. The CDR3 has 12 residues. CDR3: CASSRLLGEQYF. The CDR3 DNA sequence: TGTGCCAGCAGCAGGTTGTTGGGCGAGCAGTACTTC.

The chain couples TRBV4-3 to TRBJ2-7; tentative D call: TRBD1 (6 bases). The length of the CDR3 is 16 residues. The germline V gene has CDR1 LGHNA and CDR2 YSLEER. V lost 1 base, J lost 3 bases, and 16 bases lay in between. The CDR3 DNA reads TGCGCCAGCAGCCAAGGAGCAGGGACACAAAACTACGAGCAGTACTTC. Amino acid sequence: CASSQGAGTQNYEQYF.

The chain uses TRBV5-5 and TRBJ2-7; possible D gene TRBD2, 5 bases. Per germline, CDR1 SGHKS and CDR2 YYEKEE (reference sequence). V was pared by 5 bases and J by 1 base, with 13 bases between. This CDR3 comprises 14 residues. CDR3: CASSPMAGSYEQYF. In nucleotides, the CDR3 is TGTGCCAGCAGTCCCATGGCGGGTTCCTACGAGCAGTACTTC.

V and J are TRBV28 and TRBJ2-6; no firm D call. The CDR3 consists of 15 residues. Trimming left V 5 bases short and J 0 bases short, with 8 bases between. Germline CDR1 is MDHEN and CDR2 is SYDVKM. The CDR3 nucleotides read TGTGCCAGCAGTCTACACGTCTCTGGGGCCAACGTCCTGACTTTC. It yields the protein CASSLHVSGANVLTF.

The chain carries TRBV5-1 and TRBJ2-5; D is unresolved. The CDR3 contains 14 residues. The V gene's germline CDR1 is SGHRS and CDR2 YFSETQ. Deletions cut 0 bases from V and 2 bases from J, with 8 bases between. The CDR3 loop reads CASSLERQQETQYF. The CDR3 bases are TGCGCCAGCAGCTTGGAGCGTCAACAAGAGACCCAGTACTTC.

V gene TRBV18 combines with J gene TRBJ2-3; D is unresolved. This CDR3 is built from 14 residues. Germline lookup yields CDR1 KGHSH and CDR2 LQKENI. Trimming pared 1 base from V and 3 bases from J, leaving 8 bases between. The CDR3 sequence: CASSPLRLTDTQYF. CDR3 DNA sequence: TGTGCCAGCTCACCACTTAGACTTACAGATACGCAGTATTTT.

This sequence joins TRBV28 and TRBJ2-7; D perhaps matches TRBD2 (5 bases). Per germline, CDR1 MDHEN and CDR2 SYDVKM. The CDR3 is made up of 15 amino acids. The V gene lost 6 bases and the J gene lost 0 bases, with 15 bases spanning the gap. The CDR3 reads CASSPSRGLSYEQYF. Written as DNA, the CDR3 is TGTGCCAGCAGCCCCTCCCGGGGTCTCTCCTACGAGCAGTACTTC.

The chain uses TRBV23-1 and TRBJ1-2, with unresolved D. TRBV23-1 is designated an ORF whose function remains uncertain. This CDR3 is 14 amino acids long. Trimming left V 8 bases short and J 7 bases short, with 20 bases between. Here the CDR3 reads CASLRRLDPCGYTF. In DNA form, the CDR3 reads TGCGCCAGCCTCAGGCGTTTAGACCCATGTGGCTACACCTTC.

This sequence joins TRBV5-4 and TRBJ2-1; either TRBD1 or TRBD2 may fit D (5 bases each). V was trimmed by 4 bases and J by 0 bases, leaving 11 bases between them. Germline V gives CDR1 SGHNT, CDR2 YYREEE (reference sequence). The CDR3 is 15 residues long. This CDR3 is CASSRGPSSYNEQFF. For the CDR3, the DNA is TGTGCCAGCAGCCGGGGACCGAGCTCCTACAATGAGCAGTTCTTC.

The chain combines TRBV7-2 with TRBJ1-6; D gene ambiguous. Germline CDR1 and CDR2: SGHTA and FQGNSA. Trimming removed 1 base from V and 11 bases from J, with 3 bases in between. This CDR3 region has 11 residues. The CDR3 spells CASSLDTPLHF. DNA for the CDR3: TGTGCCAGCAGCTTAGATACACCCCTCCACTTT.

The chain uses TRBV5-1 and TRBJ2-7; D gene uncertain. From germline, CDR1 is SGHRS and CDR2 YFSETQ. This CDR3 has 12 residues. Trimming shortened V by 0 bases and J by 4 bases, and 5 bases separated the two germline ends. CDR3: CASSLGQYEQYF. The CDR3, as DNA: TGCGCCAGCAGCTTGGGTCAATACGAGCAGTACTTC.

The chain links TRBV6-1 to TRBJ1-1; tentative D call: TRBD1 (5 bases). CDR1 is MNHNS, CDR2 SASEGT, per germline. V lost 6 bases and J lost 5, with 13 bases in between. This CDR3 has 13 residues. CDR3 sequence (DNA): TGTGCCAGCAGCCTTAATGGGGGGACTGAAGCTTTCTTT. It translates to CASSLNGGTEAFF.

Of note for this clone: This likely reflects a read error, since a far larger clone is one base away. The chain uses TRBV6-1 and TRBJ2-2; no reliable D call. Deletions cut 5 bases from V and 6 bases from J, with 4 bases between. The CDR3 spans 11 residues. Germline lookup yields CDR1 MNHNS and CDR2 SASEGT. This chain's CDR3 is CASSQSGELFF. The CDR3 DNA reads TGTGCCAGCAGTCAGTCCGGGGAGCTGTTTTTT.

The chain has TRBV18 and TRBJ1-4; unclear D gene. V shed 2 bases and J shed 0 bases, with 7 bases lying between them. The germline V gene encodes CDR1 KGHSH and CDR2 LQKENI. The CDR3 length is 15 residues. The CDR3 is CASSPSYSTNEKLFF. CDR3 bases: TGTGCCAGCTCACCAAGCTACTCAACTAATGAAAAACTGTTTTTT. The full variable domain, with the rest looked up from reference TRBV18 and TRBJ1-4, is NAGVMQNPRHLVRRRGQEARLRCSPMKGHSHVYWYRQLPEEGLKFMVYLQKENIIDESGMPKERFSAEFPKEGPSILRIQQVVRGDSAAYFCASSPSYSTNEKLFFGSGTQLSVL.

The rearrangement links TRBV11-3 to TRBJ2-3; D remains unclear. The CDR3 runs 13 residues. Trimming removed 3 bases from V and 3 bases from J, with 7 bases in between. Germline assignment: CDR1 SGHNT and CDR2 YENEEA. CDR3 residues: CASSFLETDTQYF. CDR3 nucleotide sequence: TGTGCCAGCAGCTTCCTGGAGACAGATACGCAGTATTTT. Together with reference TRBV11-3 and TRBJ2-3, the CDR3 gives the full variable domain: EAGVVQSPRYKIIEKKQPVAFWCNPISGHNTLYWYLQNLGQGPELLIRYENEEAVDDSQLPKDRFSAERLKGVDSTLKIQPAELGDSAVYLCASSFLETDTQYFGPGTRLTVL.

The chain joins TRBV6-5 to TRBJ1-1; D is uncertain. Germline V lookup: CDR1 MNHEY, CDR2 SVGAGI. Between the trimmed V and J ends, which lost 2 bases and 5 bases, there was a span of 9 bases. The CDR3 sequence is 13 residues long. The CDR3 region has the DNA TGTGCCAGCAGTTACCGCCGGAGAACTGAAGCTTTCTTT. Its translation: CASSYRRRTEAFF.

Points on this clone: Other DNA sequences in the sample encode the same CDR3. The V gene is TRBV4-1, the J gene TRBJ2-5, with TRBD1 matching 7 bases. Germline-derived CDR1 and CDR2 are MGHRA and YSYEKL. This CDR3 region has 13 residues. The V gene end was trimmed by 6 bases and the J gene end by 2 bases; junction bases not matched to a gene: 3. CDR3 loop: CASSRGPQETQYF. CDR3 DNA: TGCGCCAGCAGTAGGGGGCCACAAGAGACCCAGTACTTC.

Note on this clone: The same CDR3 arises from other DNA sequences in this sample as well. The chain has TRBV20-1 and TRBJ2-7; D unclear. The CDR3 covers 10 residues. V shed 3 bases and J shed 5 bases, with 5 bases lying between them. Germline CDR1 is DFQATT and CDR2 is SNEGSKA (reference sequence). The CDR3 DNA reads TGCAGTGCTAGGCTTGACGAGCAGTACTTC. Translated, it gives CSARLDEQYF.